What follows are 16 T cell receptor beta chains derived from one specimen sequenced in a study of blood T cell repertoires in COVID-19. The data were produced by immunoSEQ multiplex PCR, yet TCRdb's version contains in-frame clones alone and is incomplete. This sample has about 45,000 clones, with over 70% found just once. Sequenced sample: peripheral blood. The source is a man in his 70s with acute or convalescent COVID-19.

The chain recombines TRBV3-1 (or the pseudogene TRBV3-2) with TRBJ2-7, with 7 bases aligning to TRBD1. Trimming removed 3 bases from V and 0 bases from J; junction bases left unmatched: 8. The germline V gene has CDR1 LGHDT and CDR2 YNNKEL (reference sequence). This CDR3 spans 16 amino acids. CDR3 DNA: TGTGCCAGCAGCCAGGGTTACGGGACAGTCTCCTACGAGCAGTACTTC. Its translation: CASSQGYGTVSYEQYF.

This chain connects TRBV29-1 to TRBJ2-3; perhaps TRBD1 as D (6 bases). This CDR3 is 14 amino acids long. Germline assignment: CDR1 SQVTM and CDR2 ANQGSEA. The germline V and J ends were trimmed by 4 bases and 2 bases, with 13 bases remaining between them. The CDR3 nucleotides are TGCAGCGTTGGTACAGGGACGAACACAGATACGCAGTATTTT. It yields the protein CSVGTGTNTDTQYF.

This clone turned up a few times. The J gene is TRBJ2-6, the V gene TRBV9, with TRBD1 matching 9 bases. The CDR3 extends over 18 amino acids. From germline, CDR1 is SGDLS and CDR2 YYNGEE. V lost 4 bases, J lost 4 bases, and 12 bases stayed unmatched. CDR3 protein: CASSPPWGQGTGANVLTF. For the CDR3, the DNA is TGTGCCAGCAGCCCACCATGGGGACAGGGAACGGGGGCCAACGTCCTGACTTTC. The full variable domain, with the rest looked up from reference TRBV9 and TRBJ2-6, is DSGVTQTPKHLITATGQRVTLRCSPRSGDLSVYWYQQSLDQGLQFLIQYYNGEERAKGNILERFSAQQFPDLHSELNLSSLELGDSALYFCASSPPWGQGTGANVLTFGAGSRLTVL.

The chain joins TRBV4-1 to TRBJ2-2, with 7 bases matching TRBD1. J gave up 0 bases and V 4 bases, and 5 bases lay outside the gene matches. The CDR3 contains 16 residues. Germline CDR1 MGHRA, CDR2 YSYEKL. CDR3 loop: CASSLATGPNTGELFF. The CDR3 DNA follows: TGCGCCAGCAGCCTGGCGACAGGGCCGAACACCGGGGAGCTGTTTTTT.

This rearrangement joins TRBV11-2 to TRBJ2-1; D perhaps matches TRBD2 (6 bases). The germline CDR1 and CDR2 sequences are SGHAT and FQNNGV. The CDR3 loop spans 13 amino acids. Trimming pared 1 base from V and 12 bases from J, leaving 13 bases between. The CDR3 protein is CASSLGYGGGQFF. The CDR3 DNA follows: TGTGCCAGCAGCTTAGGATACGGGGGAGGGCAGTTCTTC.

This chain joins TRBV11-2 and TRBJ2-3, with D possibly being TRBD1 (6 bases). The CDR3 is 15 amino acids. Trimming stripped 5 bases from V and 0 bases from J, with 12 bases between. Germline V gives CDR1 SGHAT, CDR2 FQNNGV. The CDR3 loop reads CASSPGTTSTDTQYF. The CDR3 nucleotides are TGTGCCAGCAGCCCCGGGACAACAAGCACAGATACGCAGTATTTT.

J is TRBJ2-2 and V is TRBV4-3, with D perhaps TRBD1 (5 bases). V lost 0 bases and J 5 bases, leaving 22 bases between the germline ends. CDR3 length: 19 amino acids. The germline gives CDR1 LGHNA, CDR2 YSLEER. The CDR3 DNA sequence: TGCGCCAGCAGCCAAGACAGGGTTGGGTGGAACACTTTGACCGGGGAGCTGTTTTTT. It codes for CASSQDRVGWNTLTGELFF.

The CDR3 DNA reads as TGTGCCAGCGCCGGTGGGACAGGGAATAATTCACCCCTCCACTTT. As protein: CASAGGTGNNSPLHF. V usage is TRBV2 and J usage is TRBJ1-6; TRBD1 matches 9 bases. Trimming at V came to 8 bases and at J to 5 bases, leaving 7 bases not matched to a gene. There are 15 residues in the CDR3. The V gene's germline CDR1 is SNHLY and CDR2 FYNNEI.

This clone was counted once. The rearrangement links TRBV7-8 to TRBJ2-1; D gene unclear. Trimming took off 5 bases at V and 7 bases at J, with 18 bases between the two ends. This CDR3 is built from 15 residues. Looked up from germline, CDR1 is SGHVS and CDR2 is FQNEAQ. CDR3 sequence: CASSPRSVGPNEQFF. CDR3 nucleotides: TGTGCCAGCAGCCCCCGGAGTGTGGGTCCTAATGAGCAGTTCTTC. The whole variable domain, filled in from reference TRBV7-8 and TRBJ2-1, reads GAGVSQSPRYKVAKRGQDVALRCDPISGHVSLFWYQQALGQGPEFLTYFQNEAQLDKSGLPSDRFFAERPEGSVSTLKIQRTQQEDSAVYLCASSPRSVGPNEQFFGPGTRLTVL.

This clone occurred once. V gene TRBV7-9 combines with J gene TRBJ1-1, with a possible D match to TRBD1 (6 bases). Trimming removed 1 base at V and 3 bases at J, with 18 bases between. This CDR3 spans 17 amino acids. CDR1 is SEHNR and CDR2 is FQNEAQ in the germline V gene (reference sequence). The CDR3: CASSLGPGRGTYTEAFF. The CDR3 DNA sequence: TGTGCCAGCAGCTTAGGACCAGGGAGGGGGACCTACACTGAAGCTTTCTTT.

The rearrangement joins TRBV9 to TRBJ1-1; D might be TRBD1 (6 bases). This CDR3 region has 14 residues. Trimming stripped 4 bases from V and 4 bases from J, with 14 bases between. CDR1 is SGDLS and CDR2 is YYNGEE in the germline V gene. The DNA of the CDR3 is TGTGCCAGCAGCTCGGGACACCTGACCACTGAAGCTTTCTTT. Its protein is CASSSGHLTTEAFF. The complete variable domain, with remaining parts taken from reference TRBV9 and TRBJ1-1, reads DSGVTQTPKHLITATGQRVTLRCSPRSGDLSVYWYQQSLDQGLQFLIQYYNGEERAKGNILERFSAQQFPDLHSELNLSSLELGDSALYFCASSSGHLTTEAFFGQGTRLTVV.

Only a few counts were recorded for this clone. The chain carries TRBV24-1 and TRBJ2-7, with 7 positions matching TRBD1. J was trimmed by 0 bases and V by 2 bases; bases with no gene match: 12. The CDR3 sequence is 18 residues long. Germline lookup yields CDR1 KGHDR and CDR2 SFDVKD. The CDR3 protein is CATSDSTPTGSCSYEQYF. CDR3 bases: TGTGCCACCAGTGATTCAACCCCGACAGGGTCGTGCTCCTACGAGCAGTACTTC.

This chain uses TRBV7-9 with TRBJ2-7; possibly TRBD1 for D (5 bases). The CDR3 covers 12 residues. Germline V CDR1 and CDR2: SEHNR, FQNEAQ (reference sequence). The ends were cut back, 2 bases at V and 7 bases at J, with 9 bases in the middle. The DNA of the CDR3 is TGTGCCAGCAGCTTATCCTCAGGGGAGCAGTACTTC. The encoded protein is CASSLSSGEQYF.

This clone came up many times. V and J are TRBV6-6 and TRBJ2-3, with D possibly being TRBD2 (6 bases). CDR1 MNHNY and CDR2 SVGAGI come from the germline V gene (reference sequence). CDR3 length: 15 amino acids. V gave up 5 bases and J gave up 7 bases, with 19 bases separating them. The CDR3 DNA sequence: TGTGCCAGCAGTCCCGGGGGTAAGGTGGAGCATACGCAGTATTTT. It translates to CASSPGGKVEHTQYF.

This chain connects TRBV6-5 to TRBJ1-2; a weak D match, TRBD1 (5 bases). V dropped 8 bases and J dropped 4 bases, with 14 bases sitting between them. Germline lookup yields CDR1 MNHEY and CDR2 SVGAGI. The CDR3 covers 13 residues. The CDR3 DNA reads TGTGCCAGCGGTCGGGGGGGGTTCTATGGCTACACCTTC. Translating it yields CASGRGGFYGYTF.

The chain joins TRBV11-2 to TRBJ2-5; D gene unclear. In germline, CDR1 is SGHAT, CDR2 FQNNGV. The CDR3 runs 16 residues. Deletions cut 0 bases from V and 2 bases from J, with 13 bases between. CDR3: CASSLDQGRGQETQYF. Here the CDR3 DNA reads TGTGCCAGCAGCTTAGATCAAGGCCGCGGACAAGAGACCCAGTACTTC.